The 18 T cell receptor beta chains reported below all come from one sample, sequenced in a study of cytomegalovirus exposure and HLA in healthy donors. 60 Vbeta and 13 Jbeta primers were used in PCR. Libraries were prepared by immunoSEQ multiplex PCR; TCRdb keeps only in-frame clonotypes and omits some of them. The repertoire holds around 130,000 clones, 70% to 90% seen once, with about 1.8% in the top ten. Sequences were obtained from PBMCs. These receptors all stem from a man in his forties in good health and CMV-seronegative.

V is TRBV11-3 and J is TRBJ1-1; 7 bases fit TRBD1. Per the germline V gene, CDR1 is SGHNT and CDR2 is YENEEA. This CDR3 spans 16 amino acids. V lost 5 bases and J lost 4; bases outside the gene matches: 13. CDR3 nucleotides: TGTGCCAGCAGCCAAGGGGGCCAGGGTCGGATCACTGAAGCTTTCTTT. Translation gives CASSQGGQGRITEAFF.

This clone was seen only a few times. The gene calls are TRBV7-9 and TRBJ2-5; no clear D gene. TRBJ2-7 explains the end of the DNA better; the J call may be wrong. The CDR3 sequence is 15 residues long. The V gene's germline CDR1 is SEHNR and CDR2 FQNEAQ (reference sequence). The CDR3: CASSLEVVMPYEQYF. DNA of the CDR3: TGTGCCAGCAGCTTAGAAGTAGTTATGCCCTACGAGCAGTACTTC.

J is TRBJ2-7 and V is TRBV10-1; no definite D call. The CDR3 has 13 residues. Germline lookup yields CDR1 WNHNN and CDR2 SYGVQD (reference sequence). The V gene lost 3 bases and the J gene lost 6 bases, with 12 bases spanning the gap. The CDR3 DNA reads TGCGCCAGCAGTGATCTAGGTGAACGCGAGCAGTACTTC. Its translation is CASSDLGEREQYF.

The chain couples TRBV6-1 to TRBJ2-1; 7 nucleotides line up with TRBD1. Per the germline V gene, CDR1 is MNHNS and CDR2 is SASEGT. The V gene end was trimmed by 0 bases and the J gene end by 2 bases; junction bases not matched to a gene: 1. This CDR3 has 15 residues. The CDR3 protein is CASSEAGTAYNEQFF. CDR3 DNA sequence: TGTGCCAGCAGTGAAGCTGGGACAGCCTACAATGAGCAGTTCTTC.

The V gene is TRBV11-2, the J gene TRBJ2-4; the D gene is possibly TRBD1 (6 bases). The V gene's germline CDR1 is SGHAT and CDR2 FQNNGV. This CDR3 has 12 amino acids. Trimming took 3 bases from V and 8 from J, leaving 8 bases between them. The CDR3 region is CASSFEGDIQYF. As DNA, the CDR3 is TGTGCCAGCAGCTTTGAGGGGGACATTCAGTACTTC.

This clone came up a few times. Written as DNA, the CDR3 is TGTGCCAGTAGCCCTAGCGCTAGCACAGATACGCAGTATTTT. Translated, it gives CASSPSASTDTQYF. The V call is TRBV19, the J call TRBJ2-3; D is perhaps TRBD2 (6 bases). The CDR3 totals 14 residues. V lost 6 bases and J lost 0, with 10 bases in between. From germline, CDR1 is LNHDA and CDR2 SQIVND (reference sequence).

The chain's CDR3 is CASSYYSRTVGNTIYF. CDR3 sequence (DNA): TGTGCCAGCAGTTACTATTCCCGGACAGTCGGAAACACCATATATTTT. The chain combines TRBV6-5 with TRBJ1-3; D may be TRBD1 (6 bases). The V end lost 1 base, the J end lost 4 bases, and 14 bases lay between the germline ends. Germline V gene lookup returns CDR1 MNHEY and CDR2 SVGAGI. The CDR3 contains 16 residues.

The chain couples TRBV5-4 to TRBJ1-1; TRBD1 is a possible D gene (6 bases). Germline values: CDR1 SGHNT, CDR2 YYREEE (reference sequence). V lost 4 bases to trimming and J lost 1 base, with 11 bases between them. This CDR3 is built from 14 residues. CDR3: CASSPHRENTEAFF. In nucleotides, the CDR3 is TGTGCCAGCAGCCCCCACAGGGAGAACACTGAAGCTTTCTTT.

The rearrangement links TRBV5-1 to TRBJ1-5; D uncertain. This CDR3 has 14 amino acids. V lost 0 bases and J lost 5, with 9 bases in between. CDR1 and CDR2 from the germline V gene are SGHRS and YFSETQ. CDR3 bases: TGCGCCAGCAGCTTGGCGGGGAATCATCAGCCCCAGCATTTT. Translating it yields CASSLAGNHQPQHF.

The chain uses TRBV30 and TRBJ2-7; tentative D call: TRBD1 (6 bases). CDR1 GTSNPN and CDR2 SVGIG come from the germline V gene (reference sequence). CDR3 length: 15 amino acids. Trimming pared 3 bases from V and 3 bases from J, leaving 18 bases between. In nucleotides, the CDR3 is TGTGCCTGGAGCGCACCTCATGACAGGCTCTACGAGCAGTACTTC. Encoded protein: CAWSAPHDRLYEQYF.

The chain couples TRBV7-2 to TRBJ1-3; D is uncertain. Germline values: CDR1 SGHTA, CDR2 FQGNSA. CDR3 length equals 15 residues. V was pared by 6 bases and J by 0 bases, with 12 bases between. CDR3 in amino acids: CASSLRLISGNTIYF. As DNA, the CDR3 is TGTGCCAGCAGTCTACGCTTGATCTCTGGAAACACCATATATTTT.

The J gene is TRBJ1-2, the V gene TRBV10-3; the match to TRBD1 covers 11 bases. The CDR3 runs 17 residues. The germline V gene has CDR1 ENHRY and CDR2 SYGVKD. V trimming: 7 bases; J trimming: 2 bases; junction bases outside the gene matches: 12. The DNA for the CDR3 is TGTGCCATCACTGAAGGGACAGGGGGTGGAATAAACTATGGCTACACCTTC. Residues: CAITEGTGGGINYGYTF.

This clone has a handful of counts. This sequence joins TRBV27 and TRBJ1-3; a weak D match, TRBD1 (5 bases). The CDR3 length is 14 residues. V lost 3 bases and J 1 base, leaving 7 bases between the germline ends. Germline V CDR1 and CDR2: MNHEY, SMNVEV (reference sequence). In DNA, the CDR3 is TGTGCCAGCAGTTTTTCAGGGTCTGGAAACACCATATATTTT. Its protein is CASSFSGSGNTIYF.

The chain is built from TRBV18 and TRBJ2-1; 7 nucleotides align to TRBD2. Germline CDR1 is KGHSH and CDR2 is LQKENI. CDR3 size: 16 residues. Trimming cost V 1 base and J 1 base; bases outside gene matches: 4. The CDR3 protein is CASSPQGSGSYNEQFF. CDR3 in DNA: TGTGCCAGCTCACCACAGGGTAGCGGGTCCTACAATGAGCAGTTCTTC.

V usage is TRBV5-1 and J usage is TRBJ2-7, with 10 nucleotides matching TRBD1. Germline values: CDR1 SGHRS, CDR2 YFSETQ. V lost 4 bases to trimming and J lost 3 bases; unmatched junction nucleotides: 7. The CDR3 runs to 15 residues. The CDR3 DNA reads as TGCGCCAGCAGCCGGGCCGGGACAGGGGACTACGAGCAGTACTTC. As protein: CASSRAGTGDYEQYF.

The CDR3 nucleotides read TGTGCCAGCAGCTTCTCGGGACTGACACAAGAGACCCAGTACTTC. It codes for CASSFSGLTQETQYF. V and J are TRBV7-3 and TRBJ2-5; tentatively, D is TRBD2 (6 bases). CDR1 and CDR2 from the germline V gene are SGHTA and FQGTGA. V was shortened by 3 bases and J by 2 bases, with 13 bases between the two germline ends. This CDR3 has 15 residues.

The rearrangement uses TRBV19 and TRBJ2-7; 10 bases align to TRBD2. With 5 bases clipped from V and 7 bases from J, the junction kept 14 bases outside the gene matches. Germline CDR1 reads LNHDA; CDR2 reads SQIVND (reference sequence). The CDR3 contains 16 residues. The CDR3 region is CASSPWASGGPLEQYF. The CDR3 DNA is TGTGCCAGTAGTCCCTGGGCTAGCGGGGGACCTCTTGAGCAGTACTTC.

V gene TRBV29-1 combines with J gene TRBJ2-7, with a possible D match to TRBD1 (6 bases). Germline values: CDR1 SQVTM, CDR2 ANQGSEA. The CDR3 has 15 residues. Trimming cost V 6 bases and J 2 bases, with 20 bases left between them. CDR3: CSVNARTGRTYEQYF. Here the CDR3 DNA reads TGCAGCGTAAACGCCCGCACAGGGCGAACCTACGAGCAGTACTTC.